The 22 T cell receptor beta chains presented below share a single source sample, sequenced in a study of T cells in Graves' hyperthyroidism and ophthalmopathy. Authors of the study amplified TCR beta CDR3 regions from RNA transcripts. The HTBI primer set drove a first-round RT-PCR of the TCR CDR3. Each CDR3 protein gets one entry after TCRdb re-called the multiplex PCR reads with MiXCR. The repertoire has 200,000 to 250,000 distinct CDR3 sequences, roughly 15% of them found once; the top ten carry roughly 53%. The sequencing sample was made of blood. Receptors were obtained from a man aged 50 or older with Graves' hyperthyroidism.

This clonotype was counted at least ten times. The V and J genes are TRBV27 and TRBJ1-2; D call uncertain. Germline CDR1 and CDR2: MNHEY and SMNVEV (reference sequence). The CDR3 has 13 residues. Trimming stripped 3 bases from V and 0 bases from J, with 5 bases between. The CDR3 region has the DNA TGTGCCAGCAGTTTCAACTCTAACTATGGCTACACCTTC. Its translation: CASSFNSNYGYTF.

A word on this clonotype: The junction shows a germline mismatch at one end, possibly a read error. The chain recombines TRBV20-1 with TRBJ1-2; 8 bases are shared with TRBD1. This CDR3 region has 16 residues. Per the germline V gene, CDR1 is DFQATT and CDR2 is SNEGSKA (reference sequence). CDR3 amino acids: CSSSDPGPGGHYGYTF. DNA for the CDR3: TGCAGTTCTAGCGATCCGGGACCAGGGGGCCACTATGGCTACACCTTC.

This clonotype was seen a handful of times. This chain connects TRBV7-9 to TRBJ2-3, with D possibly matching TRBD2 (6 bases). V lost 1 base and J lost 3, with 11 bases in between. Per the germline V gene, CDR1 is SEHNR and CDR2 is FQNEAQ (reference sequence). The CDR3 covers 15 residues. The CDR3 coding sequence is TGTGCCAGCAGCTTAGATCCCGGGAGTACAGATACGCAGTATTTT. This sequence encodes CASSLDPGSTDTQYF.

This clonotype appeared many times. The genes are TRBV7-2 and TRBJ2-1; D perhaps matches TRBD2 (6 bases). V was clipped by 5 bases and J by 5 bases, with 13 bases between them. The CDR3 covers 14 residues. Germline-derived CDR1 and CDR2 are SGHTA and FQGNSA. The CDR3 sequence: CASSLSSGNNEQFF. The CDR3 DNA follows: TGTGCCAGCAGCCTTAGTAGCGGAAACAATGAGCAGTTCTTC.

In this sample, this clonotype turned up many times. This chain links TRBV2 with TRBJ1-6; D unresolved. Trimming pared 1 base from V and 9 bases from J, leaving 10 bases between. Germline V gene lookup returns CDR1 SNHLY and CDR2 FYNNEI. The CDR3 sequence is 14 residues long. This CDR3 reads CASSEGIPSSPLHF. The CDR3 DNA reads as TGTGCCAGCAGTGAAGGGATCCCAAGTTCACCCCTCCACTTT.

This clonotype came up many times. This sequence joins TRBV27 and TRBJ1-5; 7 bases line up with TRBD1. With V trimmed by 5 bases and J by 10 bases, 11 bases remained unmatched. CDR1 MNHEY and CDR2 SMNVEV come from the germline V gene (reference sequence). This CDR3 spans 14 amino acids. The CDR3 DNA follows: TGTGCCAGCAGTCAAGGGACAGTACGAGGCCCCCAGCATTTT. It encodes CASSQGTVRGPQHF.

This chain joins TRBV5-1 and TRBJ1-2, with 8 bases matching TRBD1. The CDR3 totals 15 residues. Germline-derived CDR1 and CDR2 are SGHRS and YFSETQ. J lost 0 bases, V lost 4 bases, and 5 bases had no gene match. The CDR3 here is CASSRTGRANYGYTF. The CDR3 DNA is TGCGCCAGCAGCCGGACAGGGAGAGCTAACTATGGCTACACCTTC.

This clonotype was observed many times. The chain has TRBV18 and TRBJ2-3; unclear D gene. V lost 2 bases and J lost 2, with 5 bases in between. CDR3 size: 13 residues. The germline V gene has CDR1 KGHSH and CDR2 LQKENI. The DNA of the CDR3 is TGTGCCAGCTCACCAAGGACCACAGATACGCAGTATTTT. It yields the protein CASSPRTTDTQYF.

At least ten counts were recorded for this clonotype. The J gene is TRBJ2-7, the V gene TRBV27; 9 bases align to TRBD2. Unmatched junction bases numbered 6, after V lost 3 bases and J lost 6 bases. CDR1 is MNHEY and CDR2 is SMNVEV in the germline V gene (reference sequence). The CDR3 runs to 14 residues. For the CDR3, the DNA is TGTGCCAGCAGTTTGTCCGGGACTAGCTTCGAGCAGTACTTC. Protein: CASSLSGTSFEQYF.

For the CDR3, the DNA is TGTGCCAGCAGCCCGAGCGGGGGGGCGGGAGGGCGTGATACGCAGTATTTT. Translated: CASSPSGGAGGRDTQYF. The gene calls are TRBV6-2 or TRBV6-3 and TRBJ2-3, with 10 bases fitting TRBD2. The germline V gene encodes CDR1 MNHEY and CDR2 SVGEGT. The CDR3 totals 17 residues. V lost 6 bases and J lost 6; bases outside the gene matches: 15.

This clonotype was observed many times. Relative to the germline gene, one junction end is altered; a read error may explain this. DNA for the CDR3: TGTGCTAGCAGCAGCCTGGATGGGACTGAAGCTTTCTTT. Amino acid sequence: CASSSLDGTEAFF. The genes are TRBV7-7 and TRBJ1-1; D gene uncertain. The CDR3 is 13 residues long. Germline CDR1 and CDR2: SSHAT and FNYEAQ (reference sequence).

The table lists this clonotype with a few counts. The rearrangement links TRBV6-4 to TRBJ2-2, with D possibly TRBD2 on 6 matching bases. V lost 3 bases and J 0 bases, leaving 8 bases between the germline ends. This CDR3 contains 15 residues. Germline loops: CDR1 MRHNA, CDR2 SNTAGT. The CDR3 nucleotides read TGTGCCAGCAGTGAGGAGGGCGCGAACACCGGGGAGCTGTTTTTT. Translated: CASSEEGANTGELFF.

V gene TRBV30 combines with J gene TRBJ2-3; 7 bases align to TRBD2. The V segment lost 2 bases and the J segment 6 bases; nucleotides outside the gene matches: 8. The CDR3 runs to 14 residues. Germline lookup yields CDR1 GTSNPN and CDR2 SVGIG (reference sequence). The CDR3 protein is CAWSISGASDTQYF. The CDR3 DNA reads TGTGCCTGGAGTATAAGCGGGGCATCGGATACGCAGTATTTT.

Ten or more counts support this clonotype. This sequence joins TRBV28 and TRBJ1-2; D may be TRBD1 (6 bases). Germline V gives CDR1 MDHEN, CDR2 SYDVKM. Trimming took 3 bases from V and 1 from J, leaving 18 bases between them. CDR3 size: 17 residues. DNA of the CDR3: TGTGCCAGCAGTTTTCCCCGCACAGGGATCGTTAACTATGGCTACACCTTC. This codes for CASSFPRTGIVNYGYTF.

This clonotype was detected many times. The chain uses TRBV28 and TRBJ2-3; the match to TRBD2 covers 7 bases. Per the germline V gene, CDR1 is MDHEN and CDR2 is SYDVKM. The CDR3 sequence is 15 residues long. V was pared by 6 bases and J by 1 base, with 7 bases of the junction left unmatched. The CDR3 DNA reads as TGTGCCAGCAGGTCGGGAGGCCTAGGCACAGATACGCAGTATTTT. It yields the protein CASRSGGLGTDTQYF.

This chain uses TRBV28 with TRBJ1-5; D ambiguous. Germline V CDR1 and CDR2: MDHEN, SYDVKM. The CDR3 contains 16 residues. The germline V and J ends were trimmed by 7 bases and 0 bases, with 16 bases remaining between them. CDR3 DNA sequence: TGTGCCAGCATTTCCCCAGACGCTTATAGCAATCAGCCCCAGCATTTT. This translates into CASISPDAYSNQPQHF. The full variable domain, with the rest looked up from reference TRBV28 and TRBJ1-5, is DVKVTQSSRYLVKRTGEKVFLECVQDMDHENMFWYRQDPGLGLRLIYFSYDVKMKEKGDIPEGYSVSREKKERFSLILESASTNQTSMYLCASISPDAYSNQPQHFGDGTRLSIL.

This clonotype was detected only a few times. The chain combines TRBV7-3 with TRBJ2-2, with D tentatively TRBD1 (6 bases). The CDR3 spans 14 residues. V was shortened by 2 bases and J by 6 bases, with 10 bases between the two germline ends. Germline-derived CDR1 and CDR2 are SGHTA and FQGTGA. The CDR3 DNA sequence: TGTGCCAGCAGCTTATCTGGGGGCCCCGGGGAGCTGTTTTTT. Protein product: CASSLSGGPGELFF.

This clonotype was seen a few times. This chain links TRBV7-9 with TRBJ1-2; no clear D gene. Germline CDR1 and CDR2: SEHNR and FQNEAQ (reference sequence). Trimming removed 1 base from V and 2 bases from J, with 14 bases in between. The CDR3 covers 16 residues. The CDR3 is CASSLGAVQLNYGYTF. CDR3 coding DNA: TGTGCCAGCAGCTTAGGGGCAGTCCAACTCAACTATGGCTACACCTTC.

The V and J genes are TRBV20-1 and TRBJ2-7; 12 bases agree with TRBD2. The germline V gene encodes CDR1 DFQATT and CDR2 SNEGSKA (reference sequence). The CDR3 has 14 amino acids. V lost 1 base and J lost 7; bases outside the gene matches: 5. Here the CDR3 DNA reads TGCAGTGCTAGAGCTAGCGGGGGGGCTGGGGAGCAGTACTTC. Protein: CSARASGGAGEQYF.

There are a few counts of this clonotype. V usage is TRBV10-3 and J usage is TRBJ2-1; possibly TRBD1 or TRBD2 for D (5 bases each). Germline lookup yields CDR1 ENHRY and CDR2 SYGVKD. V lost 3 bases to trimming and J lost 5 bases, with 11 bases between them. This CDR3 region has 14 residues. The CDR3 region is CAISERGDHNEQFF. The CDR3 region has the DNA TGTGCCATCAGTGAAAGGGGAGACCACAATGAGCAGTTCTTC.

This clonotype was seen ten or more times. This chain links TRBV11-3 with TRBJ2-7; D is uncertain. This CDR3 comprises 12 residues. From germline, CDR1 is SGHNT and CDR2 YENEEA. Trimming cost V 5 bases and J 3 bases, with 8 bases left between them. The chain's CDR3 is CASSPRLYEQYF. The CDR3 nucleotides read TGTGCCAGCAGCCCCAGACTCTACGAGCAGTACTTC.

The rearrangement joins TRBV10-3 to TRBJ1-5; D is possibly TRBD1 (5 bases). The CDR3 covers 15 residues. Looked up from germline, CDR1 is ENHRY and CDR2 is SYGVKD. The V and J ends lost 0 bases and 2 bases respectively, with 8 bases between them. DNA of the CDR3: TGTGCCATCAGTGAGTCCAGGGAGGGCAATCAGCCCCAGCATTTT. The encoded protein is CAISESREGNQPQHF.